These 21 T cell receptor beta chains were all obtained from the same sample, sequenced in a study of shared clonotypes between healthy human individuals. TCRdb's copy holds only in-frame clones and misses some; the assay was immunoSEQ multiplex PCR. The table lists approximately 320,000 clones, around 90% of them singletons. Sequencing input: memory CD8+ T cells sorted from blood. Described subset: CD45RO+ cells pooled with CCR7-negative TemRA cells. The receptors were sampled from a man younger than 35 in good health.

Only one count was recorded for this clone. The chain links TRBV19 to TRBJ1-1; 7 bases are shared with TRBD1. V shed 7 bases and J 0 bases; nucleotides not matched to a gene: 8. The germline gives CDR1 LNHDA, CDR2 SQIVND (reference sequence). The CDR3 is made up of 15 amino acids. CDR3 sequence reads: CASKSGDRMNTEAFF. The CDR3 DNA sequence: TGTGCCAGTAAATCTGGGGACAGAATGAACACTGAAGCTTTCTTT.

This clone was detected only once. The chain recombines TRBV27 with TRBJ1-5; D is ambiguous. CDR1 and CDR2 (germline): MNHEY, SMNVEV (reference sequence). V shed 0 bases and J shed 6 bases, with 12 bases lying between them. The CDR3 has 15 residues. CDR3 sequence reads: CASSLSGVRGQPQHF. Written as DNA, the CDR3 is TGTGCCAGCAGTTTATCGGGAGTTAGAGGTCAGCCCCAGCATTTT.

The count of this clone is one. The V and J genes are TRBV10-1 and TRBJ2-5, with a possible D match to TRBD1 (7 bases). Germline values: CDR1 WNHNN, CDR2 SYGVQD (reference sequence). Trimming removed 0 bases at V and 13 bases at J, with 18 bases between. The CDR3 extends over 14 amino acids. The CDR3 bases are TGCGCCAGCAGTGAGTCCGGAGGGGGCGGTTCGTTGTACTTC. Translating gives CASSESGGGGSLYF.

Remarks on this clone: The junction departs from germline at one end; a sequencing error may be responsible. The gene calls are TRBV5-8 and TRBJ1-1; no firm D call. The V gene's germline CDR1 is SGHTS and CDR2 YDEGEE. The CDR3 is 14 amino acids. For the CDR3, the DNA is TGTGCCAGCAGTTTGGGTCTCGGGAACACTGAAGCTTTCTTT. It yields the protein CASSLGLGNTEAFF. Supplemented by reference TRBV5-8 and TRBJ1-1, the full variable domain reads EAGVTQSPTHLIKTRGQQATLRCSPISGHTSVYWYQQALGLGLQFLLWYDEGEERNRGNFPPRFSGRQFPNYSSELNVNALELEDSALYLCASSLGLGNTEAFFGQGTRLTVV.

The CDR3, as DNA: TGTGCCAGCAGTTACTCGAGTAGCAGCACAGATACGCAGTATTTT. Its protein is CASSYSSSSTDTQYF. This rearrangement joins TRBV6-5 to TRBJ2-3, with D unclear. V was shortened by 0 bases and J by 0 bases, with 7 bases between the two germline ends. Germline-derived CDR1 and CDR2 are MNHEY and SVGAGI. The CDR3 covers 15 residues.

This clone showed up just a few times. The chain carries TRBV4-2 and TRBJ2-7; no definite D call. V gave up 1 base and J gave up 2 bases, with 9 bases separating them. The CDR3 consists of 14 residues. CDR1 is LGHNA, CDR2 YNFKEQ, per germline. The CDR3 here is CASSQGVGTYEQYF. CDR3 DNA: TGTGCCAGCAGCCAAGGTGTAGGGACCTACGAGCAGTACTTC.

This chain's CDR3 is CASSLGGLVPDTQYF. In nucleotides, the CDR3 is TGTGCCAGCAGCTTAGGGGGACTAGTACCAGATACGCAGTATTTT. J is TRBJ2-3 and V is TRBV11-2; 8 bases fit TRBD2. This CDR3 has 15 residues. Germline V gene data show CDR1 as SGHAT and CDR2 as FQNNGV. The junction had 4 bases not matched to a gene; V was cut back by 1 base and J by 4 bases.

V and J are TRBV10-1 and TRBJ2-7; TRBD1 matches 9 bases. The CDR3 has 14 amino acids. V lost 5 bases and J lost 2; bases outside the gene matches: 4. From germline, CDR1 is WNHNN and CDR2 SYGVQD (reference sequence). In nucleotides, the CDR3 is TGCGCCAGCAGTAGCCGACAGGGGGCCTACGAGCAGTACTTC. It encodes CASSSRQGAYEQYF.

V and J are TRBV7-9 and TRBJ2-7, with 7 bases aligning to TRBD1. Trimming cost V 5 bases and J 7 bases; bases outside gene matches: 8. Germline loops: CDR1 SEHNR, CDR2 FQNEAQ (reference sequence). This CDR3 spans 13 amino acids. Here the CDR3 reads CASSPRTGKEQYF. The CDR3 DNA reads TGTGCCAGCAGCCCTCGGACAGGAAAGGAGCAGTACTTC.

This chain links TRBV6-5 with TRBJ2-3, with D unresolved. Per germline, CDR1 MNHEY and CDR2 SVGAGI. The V gene lost 7 bases and the J gene lost 2 bases, with 10 bases spanning the gap. The CDR3 totals 13 residues. CDR3 amino acids: CASTGPLTDTQYF. CDR3 DNA: TGTGCCAGCACAGGACCGCTCACAGATACGCAGTATTTT.

V gene TRBV18 combines with J gene TRBJ2-5; D call uncertain. Trimming took off 6 bases at V and 5 bases at J, with 10 bases between the two ends. The CDR3 runs 12 residues. Germline CDR1 and CDR2: KGHSH and LQKENI. The CDR3 sequence: CASSYFGETQYF. The CDR3 DNA follows: TGTGCCAGCTCCTATTTCGGCGAGACCCAGTACTTC.

This clone occurred a few times. The chain links TRBV19 to TRBJ2-7, with D possibly being TRBD1 (5 bases). CDR1 is LNHDA, CDR2 SQIVND, per germline (reference sequence). Trimming shortened V by 1 base and J by 3 bases, and 7 bases separated the two germline ends. This CDR3 has 13 amino acids. CDR3 coding DNA: TGTGCCAGTAGTATAGGACAGTTCTACGAGCAGTACTTC. This codes for CASSIGQFYEQYF.

This clone was seen a handful of times. The chain has TRBV27 and TRBJ2-7, with 10 bases fitting TRBD1. Germline V gene data show CDR1 as MNHEY and CDR2 as SMNVEV (reference sequence). With 7 bases clipped from V and 5 bases from J, the junction kept 8 bases outside the gene matches. This CDR3 spans 14 amino acids. The CDR3 sequence: CASKRQGAIDEQYF. DNA for the CDR3: TGTGCCAGCAAGAGACAGGGGGCGATCGACGAGCAGTACTTC.

This sequence joins TRBV27 and TRBJ1-5, with D maybe TRBD1 (6 bases). Trimming left V 3 bases short and J 8 bases short, with 11 bases between. Per the germline V gene, CDR1 is MNHEY and CDR2 is SMNVEV (reference sequence). The CDR3 spans 13 residues. The DNA for the CDR3 is TGTGCCAGCAGTTTCGGGGGCCGGGAGCCCCAGCATTTT. Translating gives CASSFGGREPQHF.

The genes are TRBV10-3 and TRBJ1-1; 7 nucleotides line up with TRBD1. The CDR3 loop spans 15 amino acids. The V and J ends lost 4 bases and 5 bases, in that order; junction bases with no gene match: 10. CDR1 is ENHRY, CDR2 SYGVKD, per germline. CDR3 protein: CAISVDQGVLTEAFF. DNA for the CDR3: TGTGCCATCAGTGTGGATCAGGGGGTTCTTACTGAAGCTTTCTTT.

The rearrangement joins TRBV9 to TRBJ1-2; possibly TRBD1 for D (5 bases). V lost 0 bases and J 4 bases, leaving 37 bases between the germline ends. CDR1 and CDR2 from the germline V gene are SGDLS and YYNGEE. The CDR3 length is 23 residues. The CDR3 loop reads CASSVGPDGASGPPRQLFYGYTF. DNA of the CDR3: TGTGCCAGCAGCGTAGGACCCGACGGGGCTAGCGGCCCTCCCAGGCAACTCTTCTATGGCTACACCTTC.

This chain uses TRBV5-8 with TRBJ2-2; D call uncertain. Germline V gene sequence: CDR1 SGHTS, CDR2 YDEGEE. This CDR3 spans 12 amino acids. V was pared by 1 base and J by 9 bases, with 7 bases between. CDR3 in amino acids: CASSLNLRELFF. The CDR3 nucleotides read TGTGCCAGCAGCTTGAATCTCCGGGAGCTGTTTTTT.

The chain employs TRBV27 and TRBJ1-1; 8 bases agree with TRBD1. The germline gives CDR1 MNHEY, CDR2 SMNVEV (reference sequence). This CDR3 is built from 14 residues. After removal of 6 bases from V and 2 bases from J, the junction contained 5 bases not matched to a gene. The CDR3 sequence is CASRGTGVNTEAFF. The CDR3, as DNA: TGTGCCAGCAGGGGGACAGGCGTCAACACTGAAGCTTTCTTT.

CDR3 nucleotides: TGCGCCAGCAGCCAAGCAGGGTCCGACGAGCAGTACTTC. Its protein is CASSQAGSDEQYF. The chain couples TRBV4-1 to TRBJ2-7, with a weak D call TRBD1 (5 bases). The CDR3 contains 13 residues. The V end lost 1 base, the J end lost 5 bases, and 9 bases lay between the germline ends. Germline lookup yields CDR1 MGHRA and CDR2 YSYEKL.

The V and J genes are TRBV10-1 and TRBJ2-7, with TRBD1 identical over 7 bases. The V gene's germline CDR1 is WNHNN and CDR2 SYGVQD (reference sequence). This CDR3 spans 14 amino acids. V lost 1 base to trimming and J lost 3 bases; unmatched junction nucleotides: 3. In nucleotides, the CDR3 is TGCGCCAGCAGTGAGTTAGGGACAGACTACGAGCAGTACTTC. It codes for CASSELGTDYEQYF.

The chain is built from TRBV6-1 and TRBJ2-7, with 9 bases fitting TRBD1. The germline gives CDR1 MNHNS, CDR2 SASEGT. This CDR3 has 13 residues. V was pared by 4 bases and J by 7 bases, with 5 bases of the junction left unmatched. The CDR3 protein is CASSGLGQGEQYF. The CDR3 nucleotides are TGTGCCAGCAGTGGATTGGGACAGGGAGAGCAGTACTTC.